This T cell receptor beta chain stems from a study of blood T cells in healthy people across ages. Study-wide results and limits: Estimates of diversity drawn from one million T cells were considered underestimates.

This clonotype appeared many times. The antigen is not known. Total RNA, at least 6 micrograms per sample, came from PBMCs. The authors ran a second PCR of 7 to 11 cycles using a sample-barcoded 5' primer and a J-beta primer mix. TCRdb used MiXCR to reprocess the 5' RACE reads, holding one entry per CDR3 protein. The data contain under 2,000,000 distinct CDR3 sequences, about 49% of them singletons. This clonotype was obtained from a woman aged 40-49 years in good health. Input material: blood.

The DNA of the CDR3 is TGTGCCAGCAGTTTTCGTGGCTCTAGCACAGATACGCAGTATTTT. Its translation is CASSFRGSSTDTQYF. The chain is built from TRBV27 and TRBJ2-3; the D is unclear. Germline V CDR1 and CDR2: MNHEY, SMNVEV (reference sequence). V was cut by 3 bases and J by 0 bases, with 10 bases left in between. The CDR3 totals 15 residues.